The following is a T cell receptor (beta chain) sequence with its context. These data come from a study of blood T cell repertoires in COVID-19. The germline gives CDR1 MNHNY, CDR2 SVGAGI (reference sequence). CDR3 length: 13 amino acids. V lost 2 bases and J lost 4, with 9 bases in between. Here immunoSEQ multiplex PCR was the method, and the copy in TCRdb shows in-frame clones only, minus some. The data show some 400,000 clones, roughly 90% seen once. The sequencing sample was made of peripheral blood. This TCR derives from a man aged 18-30 years with active or convalescent COVID-19. The rearrangement links TRBV6-6 to TRBJ2-7; no clear D gene. For the CDR3, the DNA is TGTGCCAGCAGTTACGAGGTGACGTACGAGCAGTACTTC. It is translated as CASSYEVTYEQYF.